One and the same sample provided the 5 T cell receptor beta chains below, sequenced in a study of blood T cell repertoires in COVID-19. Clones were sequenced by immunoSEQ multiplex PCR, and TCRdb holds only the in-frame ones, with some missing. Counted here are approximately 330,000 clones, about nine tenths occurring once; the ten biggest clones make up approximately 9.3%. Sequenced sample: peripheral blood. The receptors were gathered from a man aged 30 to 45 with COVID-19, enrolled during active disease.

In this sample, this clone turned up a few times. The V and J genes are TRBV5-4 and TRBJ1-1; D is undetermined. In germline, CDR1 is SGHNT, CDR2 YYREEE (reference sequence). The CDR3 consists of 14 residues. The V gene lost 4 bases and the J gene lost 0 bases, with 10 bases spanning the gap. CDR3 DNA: TGTGCCAGCAGCACGGAAACAGTGAACACTGAAGCTTTCTTT. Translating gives CASSTETVNTEAFF.

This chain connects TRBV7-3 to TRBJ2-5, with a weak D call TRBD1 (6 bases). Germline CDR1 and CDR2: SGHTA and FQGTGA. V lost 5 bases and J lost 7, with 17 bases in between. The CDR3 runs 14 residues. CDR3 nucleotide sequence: TGTGCCAGCAGCCCCACCGGGACACCGACGACCCAGTACTTC. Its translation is CASSPTGTPTTQYF.

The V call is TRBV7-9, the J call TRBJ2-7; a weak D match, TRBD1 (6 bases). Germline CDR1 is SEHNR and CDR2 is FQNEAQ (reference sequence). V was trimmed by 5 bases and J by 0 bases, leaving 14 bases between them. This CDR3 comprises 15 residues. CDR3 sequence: CASSTRGDRSYEQYF. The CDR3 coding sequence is TGTGCCAGCAGCACCAGGGGAGATCGCTCCTACGAGCAGTACTTC.

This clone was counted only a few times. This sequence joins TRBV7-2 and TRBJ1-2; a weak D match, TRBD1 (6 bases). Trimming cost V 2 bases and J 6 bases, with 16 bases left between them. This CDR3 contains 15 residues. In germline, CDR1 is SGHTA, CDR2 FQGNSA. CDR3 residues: CASSLFIRGGNGYTF. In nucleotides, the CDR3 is TGTGCCAGCAGCTTATTTATCAGGGGAGGGAATGGCTACACCTTC.

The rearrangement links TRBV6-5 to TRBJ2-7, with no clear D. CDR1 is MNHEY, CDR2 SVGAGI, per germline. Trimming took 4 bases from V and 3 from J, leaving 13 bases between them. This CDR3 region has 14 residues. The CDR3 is CASSSPVTHYEQYF. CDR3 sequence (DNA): TGTGCCAGCAGTTCCCCGGTCACCCACTACGAGCAGTACTTC.